Following are 26 T cell receptor beta chains from one sample sequenced in a study of T cells in Graves' hyperthyroidism and ophthalmopathy. RNA transcripts were the template for amplifying TCR beta CDR3 regions. In the first-round RT-PCR of the TCR CDR3, the HTBI primer set was used. TCRdb called the multiplex PCR reads again in MiXCR, with one record for every CDR3 protein. The sample lists about 660,000 distinct CDR3 sequences, 45% occurring once. The material sequenced was peripheral blood or thyroid tissue (not recorded which). These receptors were taken from an adult man with Graves' disease, either hyperthyroidism or ophthalmopathy (not recorded which).

This clonotype was seen at least ten times. The chain is built from TRBV14 and TRBJ1-2; D is uncertain. There are 12 residues in the CDR3. CDR1 is SGHDN and CDR2 is FVKESK in the germline V gene. V was trimmed by 1 base and J by 6 bases, leaving 6 bases between them. The CDR3 here is CASSQALNGYTF. The CDR3 nucleotides are TGTGCCAGCAGCCAAGCTTTAAATGGCTACACCTTC.

This clonotype was detected ten times or more. The gene calls are TRBV10-3 and TRBJ2-5; 10 bases match TRBD1. The junction had 19 bases not matched to a gene; V was cut back by 5 bases and J by 4 bases. The CDR3 extends over 19 amino acids. The germline V gene encodes CDR1 ENHRY and CDR2 SYGVKD. The CDR3 DNA reads as TGTGCCATCAGTACCCCTCGGACAGGGGGGAGTACCGTCAGAGAGACCCAGTACTTC. Protein: CAISTPRTGGSTVRETQYF.

The V gene is TRBV7-2, the J gene TRBJ2-2; no firm D call. Germline assignment: CDR1 SGHTA and CDR2 FQGNSA. Trimming removed 2 bases from V and 3 bases from J, with 7 bases in between. The CDR3 loop spans 14 amino acids. The CDR3 sequence is CASSLSRYTGELFF. The CDR3 DNA reads TGTGCCAGCAGCTTATCTAGGTACACCGGGGAGCTGTTTTTT. Supplemented by reference TRBV7-2 and TRBJ2-2, the full variable domain reads GAGVSQSPSNKVTEKGKDVELRCDPISGHTALYWYRQSLGQGLEFLIYFQGNSAPDKSGLPSDRFSAERTGGSVSTLTIQRTQQEDSAVYLCASSLSRYTGELFFGEGSRLTVL.

This clonotype has just a few counts. The J gene is TRBJ2-6, the V gene TRBV6-6; TRBD1 is a possible D gene (6 bases). Germline V gives CDR1 MNHNY, CDR2 SVGAGI (reference sequence). The CDR3 runs 16 residues. Trimming removed 5 bases from V and 0 bases from J, with 11 bases in between. The CDR3 bases are TGTGCCAGCAGTAAAACAGGGCCCTCTGGGGCCAACGTCCTGACTTTC. Encoded protein: CASSKTGPSGANVLTF.

There are a few counts of this clonotype. This chain joins TRBV12-3 or TRBV12-4 and TRBJ2-7; 10 positions match TRBD1. CDR3 size: 14 residues. V shed 6 bases and J 5 bases; nucleotides not matched to a gene: 7. CDR3 sequence (DNA): TGTGCCAGCAGGAGGGGACAGGGGATGGACGAGCAGTACTTC. This gives the protein CASRRGQGMDEQYF.

The rearrangement uses TRBV20-1 and TRBJ1-5, with TRBD1 matching 7 bases. This CDR3 contains 16 residues. V shed 0 bases and J 0 bases; nucleotides not matched to a gene: 5. Germline V lookup: CDR1 DFQATT, CDR2 SNEGSKA (reference sequence). In nucleotides, the CDR3 is TGCAGTGCTAGAGATCCGGGACAGAATAGCAATCAGCCCCAGCATTTT. It yields the protein CSARDPGQNSNQPQHF.

The sample holds many counts of this clonotype. The J gene is TRBJ2-7, the V gene TRBV2; possibly TRBD1 for D (5 bases). Germline V gene sequence: CDR1 SNHLY, CDR2 FYNNEI. V dropped 10 bases and J dropped 6 bases, with 16 bases sitting between them. The CDR3 sequence is 12 residues long. The CDR3 reads CATASGFPEQYF. DNA of the CDR3: TGTGCCACCGCCTCAGGGTTTCCCGAGCAGTACTTC.

This clonotype showed up many times. CDR3 sequence (DNA): TGCGCCAGCAGCTTGGTTTCTGGGGGCACTGAAGCTTTCTTT. Translating gives CASSLVSGGTEAFF. V is TRBV5-1 and J is TRBJ1-1; possible D gene TRBD1, 5 bases. The germline V gene encodes CDR1 SGHRS and CDR2 YFSETQ. This CDR3 has 14 amino acids. V gave up 0 bases and J gave up 4 bases, with 10 bases separating them.

The gene calls are TRBV2 and TRBJ1-4; 7 positions match TRBD1. Germline V gives CDR1 SNHLY, CDR2 FYNNEI. Germline trimming cut 4 bases from V and 4 bases from J; bases unmatched to any gene: 6. CDR3 length equals 15 residues. This CDR3 reads CASSAPGQINEKLFF. DNA for the CDR3: TGTGCCAGCAGTGCTCCGGGACAGATTAATGAAAAACTGTTTTTT.

This clonotype was observed once. A read error may explain this, as a much larger clone is one base away. In DNA form, the CDR3 reads TGCAGTGCTTGCCAGGGAAGTTCACCCCTCCACTTT. Translated, it gives CSACQGSSPLHF. The chain combines TRBV20-1 with TRBJ1-6; TRBD1 might be the D (5 bases). CDR1 DFQATT and CDR2 SNEGSKA come from the germline V gene (reference sequence). Deletions cut 5 bases from V and 9 bases from J, with 11 bases between. The CDR3 covers 12 residues.

The rearrangement uses TRBV7-2 and TRBJ1-4; D gene unclear. The germline V gene encodes CDR1 SGHTA and CDR2 FQGNSA. The V gene lost 3 bases and the J gene lost 0 bases, with 14 bases spanning the gap. The CDR3 spans 17 residues. The CDR3 sequence is CASSLTVRVSTNEKLFF. The CDR3 DNA sequence: TGTGCCAGCAGCTTGACGGTGAGGGTGTCAACTAATGAAAAACTGTTTTTT.

V and J are TRBV7-3 and TRBJ1-5; D is uncertain. The CDR3 runs to 18 residues. With 1 base removed from V and 2 bases from J, the gap between germline ends came to 18 bases. CDR1 and CDR2 from the germline V gene are SGHTA and FQGTGA. The DNA of the CDR3 is TGTGCCAGCAGCTTAATTTATTCTCGGGGTAGGTGCAATCAGCCCCAGCATTTT. Its protein is CASSLIYSRGRCNQPQHF.

As concerns this clonotype: A clone one base away is much larger, so this may be a read error. V and J are TRBV15 and TRBJ1-5; perhaps TRBD1 as D (6 bases). The CDR3 spans 15 residues. The germline V gene has CDR1 LNHNV and CDR2 YYDKDF (reference sequence). Trimming took off 1 base at V and 3 bases at J, with 10 bases between the two ends. The CDR3 reads CATSRGGQINQPQHF. The CDR3 nucleotides read TGTGCCACCAGCAGAGGTGGACAGATCAATCAGCCCCAGCATTTT.

There are many counts of this clonotype. This chain uses TRBV2 with TRBJ1-1, with D unclear. Germline-derived CDR1 and CDR2 are SNHLY and FYNNEI. Trimming stripped 3 bases from V and 2 bases from J, with 7 bases between. CDR3 size: 13 residues. CDR3 residues: CASSDGRNTEAFF. The CDR3 DNA reads as TGTGCCAGCAGTGACGGACGCAACACTGAAGCTTTCTTT.

In the case of this clonotype: A read error may be the cause here, since a much bigger clone is one base away. The V gene is TRBV29-1, the J gene TRBJ1-4; D may be TRBD1 (5 bases). The germline CDR1 and CDR2 sequences are SQVTM and ANQGSEA. The ends were cut back, 4 bases at V and 4 bases at J, with 13 bases in the middle. CDR3 length: 14 residues. The CDR3, as DNA: TGCAGCGTTGGGCAGGGAAGGATTAATGAAAAACTGTTTTTT. This translates into CSVGQGRINEKLFF.

This clonotype has at least ten counts. The V and J genes are TRBV12-3 or TRBV12-4 and TRBJ1-2; 7 bases map to TRBD1. This CDR3 spans 11 amino acids. V shed 6 bases and J 7 bases; nucleotides not matched to a gene: 2. This CDR3 is CASRHRGGYTF. CDR3 coding DNA: TGTGCCAGCAGGCACAGGGGTGGCTACACCTTC.

This clonotype showed up just a few times. The chain has TRBV7-9 and TRBJ2-5, with D possibly being TRBD1 (6 bases). The ends were cut back, 8 bases at V and 4 bases at J, with 17 bases in the middle. Germline V gene data show CDR1 as SEHNR and CDR2 as FQNEAQ (reference sequence). The CDR3 has 14 residues. CDR3 loop: CASARQDRGETQYF. The CDR3, as DNA: TGTGCCAGCGCCCGGCAGGACAGAGGAGAGACCCAGTACTTC.

This chain uses TRBV7-9 with TRBJ1-5, with D possibly TRBD1 on 6 matching bases. The CDR3 is made up of 15 amino acids. In germline, CDR1 is SEHNR, CDR2 FQNEAQ (reference sequence). The ends were cut back, 6 bases at V and 5 bases at J, with 17 bases in the middle. The CDR3 sequence: CASSRGQRRDQPQHF. The CDR3 DNA reads TGTGCCAGCAGTAGAGGACAGAGGCGGGATCAGCCCCAGCATTTT. The full variable domain, completed using reference TRBV7-9 and TRBJ1-5, is DTGVSQNPRHKITKRGQNVTFRCDPISEHNRLYWYRQTLGQGPEFLTYFQNEAQLEKSRLLSDRFSAERPKGSFSTLEIQRTEQGDSAMYLCASSRGQRRDQPQHFGDGTRLSIL.

This clonotype was seen ten or more times. This sequence joins TRBV29-1 and TRBJ1-2, with a possible D match to TRBD1 (6 bases). The CDR3 has 14 residues. V was trimmed by 7 bases and J by 4 bases, leaving 19 bases between them. Germline CDR1 reads SQVTM; CDR2 reads ANQGSEA. The CDR3 here is CSAKIQGSGYGYTF. The CDR3 DNA follows: TGCAGCGCCAAAATACAGGGTTCAGGCTATGGCTACACCTTC.

This clonotype has only a few counts. The chain couples TRBV19 to TRBJ1-3; unclear D gene. V shed 6 bases and J shed 0 bases, with 12 bases lying between them. Looked up from germline, CDR1 is LNHDA and CDR2 is SQIVND (reference sequence). CDR3 length equals 15 residues. CDR3 protein: CASSQTVHSGNTIYF. The CDR3 bases are TGTGCCAGTAGCCAAACAGTGCACTCTGGAAACACCATATATTTT.

V is TRBV14 and J is TRBJ1-2; 9 bases fit TRBD1. Germline V CDR1 and CDR2: SGHDN, FVKESK. Unmatched junction bases numbered 6, after V lost 4 bases and J lost 0 bases. The CDR3 covers 16 residues. Here the CDR3 reads CASSPRTGDPNYGYTF. CDR3 nucleotide sequence: TGTGCCAGCAGCCCGAGGACAGGGGATCCTAACTATGGCTACACCTTC.

Concerning this clonotype: This may stem from a read error, because a much larger clone lies one nucleotide away. The chain links TRBV24-1 to TRBJ1-3; D is unresolved. The CDR3 extends over 14 amino acids. CDR1 and CDR2 from the germline V gene are KGHDR and SFDVKD. The ends were cut back, 3 bases at V and 4 bases at J, with 9 bases in the middle. CDR3 coding DNA: TGTGCCACCAGTGATACGGCCCGAGGAAACACCATATATTTT. Protein: CATSDTARGNTIYF.

A few counts support this clonotype. The chain carries TRBV7-9 and TRBJ2-7; no reliable D call. V was trimmed by 5 bases and J by 5 bases, leaving 19 bases between them. Germline-derived CDR1 and CDR2 are SEHNR and FQNEAQ (reference sequence). CDR3 size: 15 residues. The DNA for the CDR3 is TGTGCCAGCAGCCCCCCCCTTAACTGGGGTAACGAGCAGTACTTC. It translates to CASSPPLNWGNEQYF.

V is TRBV7-9 and J is TRBJ1-5; D perhaps matches TRBD1 (6 bases). CDR1 SEHNR and CDR2 FQNEAQ come from the germline V gene (reference sequence). This CDR3 is built from 13 residues. V dropped 5 bases and J dropped 4 bases, with 9 bases sitting between them. CDR3 region: CASSRTENQPQHF. As DNA, the CDR3 is TGTGCCAGCAGCCGGACAGAGAATCAGCCCCAGCATTTT.

V gene TRBV7-8 combines with J gene TRBJ2-7; TRBD1 agrees at 9 bases. The CDR3 has 15 residues. Germline-derived CDR1 and CDR2 are SGHVS and FQNEAQ. The trim removed 1 base at V and 4 bases at J, leaving 5 bases unmatched. CDR3 DNA: TGTGCCAGCAGCTTAGATCAGACAGGGGGTTACGAGCAGTACTTC. As protein: CASSLDQTGGYEQYF.

The CDR3 DNA is TGTGCCAGCAGCCCTCCCCCCGCCGGGGAGCTGTTTTTT. This sequence encodes CASSPPPAGELFF. The chain carries TRBV7-9 and TRBJ2-2; D gene ambiguous. Germline CDR1 and CDR2: SEHNR and FQNEAQ (reference sequence). Deletions cut 5 bases from V and 6 bases from J, with 10 bases between. CDR3 size: 13 residues.